The 28 T cell receptor beta chains below were found in one sample sequenced in a study of T cell repertoires in cytomegalovirus infection. TCRdb re-called the reads with MiXCR, one entry per CDR3 protein. The sample includes 650,000 to 900,000 distinct CDR3 sequences, around a third of them seen just once. These receptors are not linked to any known antigen. Sequencing was performed on cultured CD8+ T cells from PBMCs, taken from culture after CMV antigen stimulation. These receptors were obtained from a human donor in good health (CMV status not recorded). Some clones in this sample may be carry-over from other donors' samples.

The chain recombines TRBV7-8 with TRBJ2-7, with D tentatively TRBD1 (5 bases). Germline loops: CDR1 SGHVS, CDR2 FQNEAQ. CDR3 size: 16 residues. Between the trimmed V and J ends, which lost 1 base and 1 base, there was a span of 14 bases. CDR3 amino acids: CASSLVATADSYEQYF. The DNA of the CDR3 is TGTGCCAGCAGCTTAGTGGCGACAGCCGATTCCTACGAGCAGTACTTC.

This clonotype was counted only a few times. This chain links TRBV27 with TRBJ2-7; 9 bases fit TRBD1. The CDR3 runs 15 residues. Germline loops: CDR1 MNHEY, CDR2 SMNVEV (reference sequence). Losses at the gene ends were 2 bases for V and 2 bases for J; bases not matched to a gene: 4. CDR3 sequence: CASSLTGQGPYEQYV. CDR3 bases: TGTGCCAGCAGTTTAACGGGACAGGGCCCCTACGAGCAGTACGTC.

The V and J genes are TRBV27 and TRBJ1-5; possible D gene TRBD1, 5 bases. Germline values: CDR1 MNHEY, CDR2 SMNVEV (reference sequence). Trimming pared 6 bases from V and 3 bases from J, leaving 18 bases between. The CDR3 runs to 16 residues. CDR3 coding DNA: TGTGCCAGCAGCCTAGGGACCTTGGCCCCCAATCAGCCCCAGCATTTT. It specifies CASSLGTLAPNQPQHF.

The chain is built from TRBV7-8 and TRBJ2-5; 11 bases align to TRBD1. Germline CDR1 SGHVS, CDR2 FQNEAQ. J gave up 7 bases and V 4 bases, and 8 bases lay outside the gene matches. The CDR3 consists of 15 residues. Here the CDR3 DNA reads TGTGCCAGCAGCTCACCGGGACAGGGGGAGGGGACCCAGTACTTC. Encoded protein: CASSSPGQGEGTQYF.

This clonotype was seen more than once but under ten times. This chain links TRBV20-1 with TRBJ1-4; 7 bases map to TRBD1. The CDR3 is 16 amino acids. Trimming at V came to 4 bases and at J to 4 bases, leaving 12 bases not matched to a gene. Germline lookup yields CDR1 DFQATT and CDR2 SNEGSKA (reference sequence). DNA of the CDR3: TGCAGTGCTAATACGATGGCAGGGGGATTTAATGAAAAACTGTTTTTT. Translated: CSANTMAGGFNEKLFF.

This clonotype was seen at least ten times. The V and J genes are TRBV7-9 and TRBJ1-4; D might be TRBD1 (6 bases). The CDR3 covers 17 residues. V gave up 0 bases and J gave up 0 bases, with 11 bases separating them. Germline CDR1 reads SEHNR; CDR2 reads FQNEAQ (reference sequence). The CDR3 region has the DNA TGTGCCAGCAGCTTAGCTCGTCGGACAGCAACTAATGAAAAACTGTTTTTT. Amino acid sequence: CASSLARRTATNEKLFF.

The chain couples TRBV7-6 to TRBJ1-6, with 7 bases matching TRBD1. The J segment lost 4 bases and the V segment lost 4 bases, leaving 7 bases of the junction unmatched. Germline CDR1 and CDR2: SGHVS and FNYEAQ. The CDR3 consists of 16 residues. This chain's CDR3 is CASSSLTGVYNSPLHF. CDR3 nucleotides: TGTGCCAGCAGCTCGCTAACAGGGGTTTATAATTCACCCCTCCACTTT.

Regarding this clonotype: Being one base from a much bigger clone, this may be a read error. J is TRBJ2-3 and V is TRBV6-1; D is uncertain. Trimming took off 5 bases at V and 1 base at J, with 19 bases between the two ends. Looked up from germline, CDR1 is MNHNS and CDR2 is SASEGT. The CDR3 totals 17 residues. CDR3 in amino acids: CASSYKAIDLGTDTQYF. In DNA, the CDR3 is TGTGCCAGCAGTTACAAGGCGATAGACCTGGGCACAGATACGCAGTATTTT.

The V call is TRBV2, the J call TRBJ2-1, with TRBD1 identical over 9 bases. Trimming removed 7 bases from V and 8 bases from J; junction bases left unmatched: 6. Germline V gene data show CDR1 as SNHLY and CDR2 as FYNNEI. CDR3 length: 13 amino acids. CDR3 coding DNA: TGTGCCAGCAACCCGGGACAGGGCTATGAGCAGTTCTTC. Residues: CASNPGQGYEQFF. Combining the CDR3 with reference TRBV2 and TRBJ2-1 gives the whole variable domain EPEVTQTPSHQVTQMGQEVILRCVPISNHLYFYWYRQILGQKVEFLVSFYNNEISEKSEIFDDQFSVERPDGSNFTLKIRSTKLEDSAMYFCASNPGQGYEQFFGPGTRLTVL.

This clonotype came up a few times. The chain joins TRBV28 to TRBJ2-2, with D possibly TRBD2 on 5 matching bases. Germline V gene sequence: CDR1 MDHEN, CDR2 SYDVKM. Trimming pared 3 bases from V and 0 bases from J, leaving 8 bases between. CDR3 length: 15 amino acids. Here the CDR3 reads CASSFEGSNTGELFF. In nucleotides, the CDR3 is TGTGCCAGCAGTTTCGAGGGTTCGAACACCGGGGAGCTGTTTTTT.

V gene TRBV6-5 combines with J gene TRBJ2-1; D is ambiguous. The CDR3 totals 14 residues. In germline, CDR1 is MNHEY, CDR2 SVGAGI. V was pared by 2 bases and J by 9 bases, with 14 bases between. CDR3 protein: CASSYTIGGPEQFF. The CDR3 region has the DNA TGTGCCAGCAGTTACACGATAGGTGGGCCTGAGCAGTTCTTC.

A few counts support this clonotype. The V call is TRBV7-6, the J call TRBJ2-2; no firm D call. CDR3 length equals 14 residues. CDR1 SGHVS and CDR2 FNYEAQ come from the germline V gene. V lost 5 bases and J lost 3, with 10 bases in between. The CDR3 protein is CASSPRRDTGELFF. The CDR3 region has the DNA TGTGCCAGCAGCCCCCGCCGAGACACCGGGGAGCTGTTTTTT.

The rearrangement uses TRBV2 and TRBJ2-1, with a tentative D call TRBD2 (7 bases). Germline V lookup: CDR1 SNHLY, CDR2 FYNNEI. This CDR3 contains 14 residues. V was cut by 8 bases and J by 12 bases, with 23 bases left in between. CDR3 loop: CASAGRGPWGGQFF. DNA of the CDR3: TGTGCCAGCGCGGGGCGGGGGCCCTGGGGCGGGCAGTTCTTC. Using reference TRBV2 and TRBJ2-1 for the parts outside the CDR3, the full variable domain is EPEVTQTPSHQVTQMGQEVILRCVPISNHLYFYWYRQILGQKVEFLVSFYNNEISEKSEIFDDQFSVERPDGSNFTLKIRSTKLEDSAMYFCASAGRGPWGGQFFGPGTRLTVL.

This rearrangement joins TRBV19 to TRBJ1-2; D is unclear. V lost 3 bases, J lost 3 bases, and 8 bases lay in between. Germline V gives CDR1 LNHDA, CDR2 SQIVND (reference sequence). The CDR3 extends over 13 amino acids. The CDR3 is CASSINTYYGYTF. The CDR3 DNA follows: TGTGCCAGTAGTATTAACACTTACTATGGCTACACCTTC. Variable domain in full (rest from reference TRBV19 and TRBJ1-2): DGGITQSPKYLFRKEGQNVTLSCEQNLNHDAMYWYRQDPGQGLRLIYYSQIVNDFQKGDIAEGYSVSREKKESFPLTVTSAQKNPTAFYLCASSINTYYGYTFGSGTRLTVV.

The chain couples TRBV7-8 to TRBJ2-5; 8 bases are shared with TRBD1. V lost 7 bases to trimming and J lost 5 bases; unmatched junction nucleotides: 12. This CDR3 contains 15 residues. Germline V gene data show CDR1 as SGHVS and CDR2 as FQNEAQ. The CDR3: CASNRDRGLTETQYF. DNA for the CDR3: TGTGCCAGCAACAGAGACAGGGGATTGACGGAGACCCAGTACTTC.

The rearrangement uses TRBV10-2 and TRBJ1-1, with D unresolved. With 0 bases removed from V and 4 bases from J, the gap between germline ends came to 9 bases. The CDR3 spans 14 residues. Germline V gives CDR1 WSHSY, CDR2 SAAADI. The CDR3 sequence is CASSESWAGTEAFF. In DNA, the CDR3 is TGCGCCAGCAGTGAGTCATGGGCTGGCACTGAAGCTTTCTTT.

V is TRBV6-2 or TRBV6-3 and J is TRBJ2-6, with 9 bases aligning to TRBD1. Unmatched junction bases numbered 12, after V lost 6 bases and J lost 0 bases. CDR3 length: 19 residues. Germline CDR1 and CDR2: MNHEY and SVGEGT. The CDR3 bases are TGTGCCAGCAGCGACACTCTCGGGACAGGGTACTCTGGGGCCAACGTCCTGACTTTC. Translated: CASSDTLGTGYSGANVLTF.

At least ten counts were recorded for this clonotype. V is TRBV7-2 and J is TRBJ1-4; 8 nucleotides match TRBD1. With V trimmed by 1 base and J by 6 bases, 4 bases remained unmatched. Per germline, CDR1 SGHTA and CDR2 FQGNSA. The CDR3 extends over 15 amino acids. The CDR3 sequence is CASSLEGTGDEKLFF. In DNA form, the CDR3 reads TGTGCCAGCAGCTTAGAGGGGACAGGAGATGAAAAACTGTTTTTT.

The rearrangement uses TRBV19 and TRBJ2-1; a weak D match, TRBD1 (6 bases). This CDR3 comprises 13 residues. Per the germline V gene, CDR1 is LNHDA and CDR2 is SQIVND (reference sequence). V was shortened by 5 bases and J by 5 bases, with 10 bases between the two germline ends. The CDR3 DNA reads as TGTGCCAGTAGTCGACAGGCAAACAATGAGCAGTTCTTC. It specifies CASSRQANNEQFF.

This clonotype was found a few times. The J gene is TRBJ2-1, the V gene TRBV6-2 or TRBV6-3; D remains ambiguous. CDR1 and CDR2 (germline): MNHEY, SVGEGT. CDR3 length: 13 residues. Trimming took 4 bases from V and 6 from J, leaving 10 bases between them. CDR3: CASSFGIVNEQFF. CDR3 sequence (DNA): TGTGCCAGCAGTTTCGGCATAGTCAATGAGCAGTTCTTC.

This clonotype was seen at least ten times. This rearrangement joins TRBV19 to TRBJ2-1; 8 bases align to TRBD1. This CDR3 has 15 amino acids. The germline CDR1 and CDR2 sequences are LNHDA and SQIVND (reference sequence). Trimming cost V 1 base and J 8 bases; bases outside gene matches: 7. CDR3 protein: CASSIGTGPMDEQFF. The CDR3 region has the DNA TGTGCCAGTAGTATAGGGACAGGGCCTATGGATGAGCAGTTCTTC.

This clonotype showed up just a few times. The V gene is TRBV4-1, the J gene TRBJ2-7; maybe TRBD1 (6 bases). Germline V gene data show CDR1 as MGHRA and CDR2 as YSYEKL. The CDR3 contains 13 residues. This CDR3 reads CASSPAATGRIFV. CDR3 nucleotides: TGCGCCAGCAGCCCCGCCGCGACAGGTCGAATTTTCGTC.

The V gene is TRBV7-2, the J gene TRBJ2-3; 8 bases fit TRBD2. CDR3 size: 16 residues. Germline V CDR1 and CDR2: SGHTA, FQGNSA. V trimming: 1 base; J trimming: 2 bases; junction bases outside the gene matches: 5. The CDR3 loop reads CASSLDGGGSTDTQYF. The CDR3 DNA reads TGTGCCAGCAGCTTAGATGGCGGGGGGTCCACAGATACGCAGTATTTT. Full variable domain (outside the CDR3, taken from reference TRBV7-2 and TRBJ2-3): GAGVSQSPSNKVTEKGKDVELRCDPISGHTALYWYRQSLGQGLEFLIYFQGNSAPDKSGLPSDRFSAERTGGSVSTLTIQRTQQEDSAVYLCASSLDGGGSTDTQYFGPGTRLTVL.

This chain connects TRBV7-6 to TRBJ1-5; D not certain. The CDR3 spans 15 residues. CDR1 is SGHVS and CDR2 is FNYEAQ in the germline V gene. Trimming pared 3 bases from V and 4 bases from J, leaving 13 bases between. CDR3 in DNA: TGTGCCAGCAGCTTGAGAGATGGAAGGAATCAGCCCCAGCATTTT. Protein sequence: CASSLRDGRNQPQHF.

The V gene is TRBV5-6, the J gene TRBJ2-4; no reliable D call. Trimming shortened V by 5 bases and J by 9 bases, and 15 bases separated the two germline ends. The germline CDR1 and CDR2 sequences are SGHDT and YYEEEE. The CDR3 has 13 amino acids. The CDR3 bases are TGTGCCAGCAGTAAAGTGTCCAGTGGCATTCAGTACTTC. This translates into CASSKVSSGIQYF.

There are many counts of this clonotype. V is TRBV27 and J is TRBJ2-1, with D uncertain. This CDR3 comprises 15 residues. Germline V lookup: CDR1 MNHEY, CDR2 SMNVEV (reference sequence). Trimming stripped 2 bases from V and 0 bases from J, with 8 bases between. CDR3 nucleotide sequence: TGTGCCAGCAGTTTAACCGGTCTCTCCTACAATGAGCAGTTCTTC. Its translation is CASSLTGLSYNEQFF.

This clonotype was counted a few times. This chain uses TRBV27 with TRBJ1-3, with a tentative D call TRBD1 (6 bases). The V end lost 6 bases, the J end lost 4 bases, and 16 bases lay between the germline ends. This CDR3 has 15 amino acids. Germline CDR1 reads MNHEY; CDR2 reads SMNVEV (reference sequence). The CDR3 spells CASRTTGGAGNTIYF. The CDR3 DNA reads as TGTGCCAGCAGGACAACCGGGGGGGCCGGAAACACCATATATTTT.

This clonotype was detected only a few times. The chain employs TRBV7-9 and TRBJ1-2, with TRBD1 matching 10 bases. This CDR3 is 15 amino acids long. In germline, CDR1 is SEHNR, CDR2 FQNEAQ (reference sequence). The V segment lost 4 bases and the J segment 4 bases; nucleotides outside the gene matches: 6. The CDR3 nucleotides are TGTGCCAGCAGCTCCGGGACAGGGGTATCCTATGGCTACACCTTC. It codes for CASSSGTGVSYGYTF.